A selection of T cell receptor beta chains follows, all from one sample in a study of blood T cell repertoires in COVID-19. The protocol was immunoSEQ multiplex PCR, while the TCRdb copy is restricted to in-frame clones and leaves out a portion. Here the sample spans about 90,000 clones, around 93% being singletons. Input material: peripheral blood. These TCRs come from a human donor with active COVID-19. The donor label of this sample is uncertain. CDR3s include the opening cysteine and the closing phenylalanine or tryptophan. Fields, in order: CDR3 DNA, CDR3 protein, V gene, clone size, J gene, D gene. The D gene is left open where the match is weak. Clone size is given for some rows only: seen once, a few or many times, or a class if the clone is expanded.

TGTGCCAGCAGCTTAGGTAGGCGGCAGGGCAACACTGAAGCTTTCTTT,CASSLGRRQGNTEAFF,TRBV7-8,.,TRBJ1-1,.
TGCAGCGTTGTGACTAGCGGTTACAATGAGCAGTTCTTC,CSVVTSGYNEQFF,TRBV29-1,.,TRBJ2-1,TRBD2
TGTGCCAGCAGTCCCCCGGGGCCCCAGCATTTT,CASSPPGPQHF,TRBV28,.,TRBJ1-5,.
TGTGCCAGCAGCCAATCGGCTACTAGCGGGGGGGTAGATGAGCAGTTCTTC,CASSQSATSGGVDEQFF,TRBV3-1/TRBV3-2,.,TRBJ2-1,TRBD2
TGTGCCAGCAGCCGAACCCAGGGGGCGAAAGGAAACACCATATATTTT,CASSRTQGAKGNTIYF,TRBV5-4,.,TRBJ1-3,TRBD1
TGCGCCAGCAGCTTGCGGCCGGGAGGCAATCAGCCCCAGCATTTT,CASSLRPGGNQPQHF,TRBV5-1,.,TRBJ1-5,.
TGTGCCAGTAATCGGGACAGGCAAGATACGCAGTATTTT,CASNRDRQDTQYF,TRBV19,few,TRBJ2-3,TRBD1
TGTGCCACCAGTGACCCGACAGGGGACAATGAGCAGTTCTTC,CATSDPTGDNEQFF,TRBV24-1,.,TRBJ2-1,TRBD1
TGTGCCAGTAGAGATAGCTCTGGGGCCAACGTCCTGACTTTC,CASRDSSGANVLTF,TRBV19,.,TRBJ2-6,.
TGTGCCAGCAGCTTGAGTCGGGAGAACTATGGCTACACCTTC,CASSLSRENYGYTF,TRBV5-4,.,TRBJ1-2,.
TGCGCCAGCAGCACCGGGACAGGGGAAACTGAAGCTTTCTTT,CASSTGTGETEAFF,TRBV5-1,once,TRBJ1-1,TRBD1
TGTGCCAGCAGCTTAGGGACTAGCGGGGTAACAGATACGCAGTATTTT,CASSLGTSGVTDTQYF,TRBV7-6,once,TRBJ2-3,TRBD2
TGTGCCAGCAGTGATCGGGACTACTACACAGATACGCAGTATTTT,CASSDRDYYTDTQYF,TRBV25-1,.,TRBJ2-3,TRBD2
TGTGCCAGCAGCTTTCGGACTCTCCGACCGGTAATCTACAATGAGCAGTTCTTC,CASSFRTLRPVIYNEQFF,TRBV7-2,.,TRBJ2-1,.
TGTGCCAGCAGCTTCCCCAAACAGGGGGCATCCTATAATTCACCCCTCCACTTT,CASSFPKQGASYNSPLHF,TRBV7-9,.,TRBJ1-6,TRBD1
TGTGCCAGCAGTGAAGTGGGGGGGGGCAATTCACCCCTCCACTTT,CASSEVGGGNSPLHF,TRBV6-1,.,TRBJ1-6,.
TGTGCCAGCAGCTTGGCCCTAGTATTGTACGAGCAGTACTTC,CASSLALVLYEQYF,TRBV5-6,.,TRBJ2-7,.
TGTGCCAGCAGTTTAGGCACCGCCTATGGCTACACCTTC,CASSLGTAYGYTF,TRBV27,once,TRBJ1-2,.
TGTGCCAGCAGCCCGACAGGGATGAACACTGAAGCTTTCTTT,CASSPTGMNTEAFF,TRBV7-6,.,TRBJ1-1,TRBD1
TGTGCCAGCAGTGAAGCGCGGGGGCTGAACACCGGGGAGCTGTTTTTT,CASSEARGLNTGELFF,TRBV6-1,once,TRBJ2-2,.
TGTGCCAGCAGCCTCCGGGGCTACGAGCAGTACTTC,CASSLRGYEQYF,TRBV3-1/TRBV3-2,.,TRBJ2-7,.
TGTGCCAGCAGAGGGACTAGCGGGGGCGATACGCAGTATTTT,CASRGTSGGDTQYF,TRBV7-8,.,TRBJ2-3,TRBD2
TGTGCCACCAGTGAATCTGACAGGAATCAGCCCCAGCATTTT,CATSESDRNQPQHF,TRBV24-1,.,TRBJ1-5,.
TGTGCCAGCAGCTTGGGCCGGGCGAACACCGGGGAGCTGTTTTTT,CASSLGRANTGELFF,TRBV5-8,.,TRBJ2-2,.
TGTGCCAGCAGTTACTCAGTTTCTCAGGGGCAACCTAACACTGAAGCTTTCTTT,CASSYSVSQGQPNTEAFF,TRBV6-2/TRBV6-3,.,TRBJ1-1,.
TGTGCCAGCAGCTTGGCGGTTGACGGGAGAAATGAAAAACTGTTTTTT,CASSLAVDGRNEKLFF,TRBV5-6,once,TRBJ1-4,.
TGTGCCAGCAGCTTTAGCGGGGGGGCGGGCACAGATACGCAGTATTTT,CASSFSGGAGTDTQYF,TRBV7-9,.,TRBJ2-3,TRBD2
TGTGCCATCAGTGAAGGACTAGCGGGGTTCAATGAGCAGTTCTTC,CAISEGLAGFNEQFF,TRBV10-3,.,TRBJ2-1,TRBD2
TGTGCCAGCAGTGAAATAGAAACAGGCATCAATGAAAAACTGTTTTTT,CASSEIETGINEKLFF,TRBV6-1,.,TRBJ1-4,.
TGTGCCAGCAGTGAAAGCGGCAGCTCTGGAAACACCATATATTTT,CASSESGSSGNTIYF,TRBV6-1,.,TRBJ1-3,.
TGTGCCAGTAGGCGAATGGCGGGGGAGACGACGCAGTATTTT,CASRRMAGETTQYF,TRBV6-5,few,TRBJ2-3,TRBD2
TGTGCCACCAGTGATCCACAGGGTCCGGGGTACCAAGAGACCCAGTACTTC,CATSDPQGPGYQETQYF,TRBV24-1,.,TRBJ2-5,.
TGTGCCAGCAGCGCAACAGATACGCAGTATTTT,CASSATDTQYF,TRBV9,.,TRBJ2-3,.